Below are 10 T cell receptor beta chains sequenced from a single sample in a study of neoadjuvant anti-PD-1 for oral cavity cancer. Indicated time point: after neoadjuvant nivolumab, at surgical resection. Produced via immunoSEQ multiplex PCR; TCRdb's table is partial and in-frame only. The data contain approximately 5,000 clones, around half of them singletons. Source: tumor tissue, taken after nivolumab (anti-PD-1) treatment. Receptors were obtained from a person aged 35-79 years with oral cavity squamous cell carcinoma.

This chain links TRBV5-1 with TRBJ2-3, with TRBD2 matching over 11 bases. Germline assignment: CDR1 SGHRS and CDR2 YFSETQ. V gave up 0 bases and J gave up 1 base; unmatched junction bases: 1. The CDR3 length is 16 residues. The CDR3 region is CASSLEGLAGTDTQYF. DNA for the CDR3: TGCGCCAGCAGCTTGGAGGGACTAGCGGGCACAGATACGCAGTATTTT.

The rearrangement links TRBV7-2 to TRBJ2-5; a weak D match, TRBD2 (6 bases). V shed 1 base and J shed 5 bases, with 11 bases lying between them. Germline V gene data show CDR1 as SGHTA and CDR2 as FQGNSA. The CDR3 is 14 residues long. This CDR3 is CASSLGTSMETQYF. In DNA, the CDR3 is TGTGCCAGCAGCTTAGGAACTAGCATGGAGACCCAGTACTTC.

The chain links TRBV28 to TRBJ2-2; D not certain. The CDR3 length is 14 residues. Per the germline V gene, CDR1 is MDHEN and CDR2 is SYDVKM. Trimming took off 7 bases at V and 4 bases at J, with 13 bases between the two ends. The CDR3: CASTPTKTTGELFF. The CDR3 bases are TGTGCCAGCACGCCTACTAAGACCACCGGGGAGCTGTTTTTT.

The genes are TRBV6-6 and TRBJ1-5, with 8 bases identical to TRBD1. The germline V gene encodes CDR1 MNHNY and CDR2 SVGAGI (reference sequence). The CDR3 sequence is 16 residues long. Trimming took 6 bases from V and 2 from J; bases not matched to a gene: 9. CDR3 residues: CASREQGVRGNQPQHF. The CDR3 nucleotides read TGTGCCAGCAGAGAACAGGGGGTGAGAGGCAATCAGCCCCAGCATTTT.

The gene calls are TRBV25-1 and TRBJ1-2, with D perhaps TRBD1 (5 bases). Germline V lookup: CDR1 MGHDK, CDR2 SYGVNS. Trimming removed 4 bases at V and 1 base at J, with 13 bases between. This CDR3 is built from 15 residues. The CDR3 bases are TGTGCCAGCAGTGCCGGAGGGGCCTTTAACTATGGCTACACCTTC. Translation: CASSAGGAFNYGYTF.

This chain joins TRBV29-1 and TRBJ2-7; possibly TRBD2 for D (6 bases). Trimming removed 4 bases from V and 6 bases from J, with 13 bases in between. Per the germline V gene, CDR1 is SQVTM and CDR2 is ANQGSEA. This CDR3 region has 12 residues. For the CDR3, the DNA is TGCAGCGTTGGGGGGGTTGCAACCGAGCAGTACTTC. Protein product: CSVGGVATEQYF.

This chain uses TRBV5-5 with TRBJ2-5; the match to TRBD1 covers 10 bases. Germline CDR1 is SGHKS and CDR2 is YYEKEE (reference sequence). The CDR3 has 17 amino acids. With V trimmed by 2 bases and J by 5 bases, 12 bases remained unmatched. The CDR3 here is CASSFIRTGGLSETQYF. CDR3 nucleotides: TGTGCCAGCAGCTTCATTAGGACAGGGGGACTGTCTGAGACCCAGTACTTC.

This clone has only a few counts. Different DNA sequences within this sample yield the same CDR3. V gene TRBV2 combines with J gene TRBJ1-3, with D possibly matching TRBD1 (5 bases). Germline V CDR1 and CDR2: SNHLY, FYNNEI. The V and J ends lost 3 bases and 3 bases respectively, with 12 bases between them. The CDR3 has 15 amino acids. CDR3 residues: CASSEGRGVGNTIYF. CDR3 coding DNA: TGTGCCAGCAGTGAGGGTCGAGGGGTTGGAAACACCATATATTTT.

The chain couples TRBV6-1 to TRBJ2-5, with a tentative D call TRBD1 (6 bases). Germline V CDR1 and CDR2: MNHNS, SASEGT. V was clipped by 5 bases and J by 3 bases, with 13 bases between them. The CDR3 has 14 amino acids. The CDR3 sequence is CASSSPRTEETQYF. Written as DNA, the CDR3 is TGTGCCAGCAGTTCTCCTCGGACAGAAGAGACCCAGTACTTC.

This sequence joins TRBV27 and TRBJ1-1; 8 nucleotides align to TRBD1. Trimming removed 6 bases from V and 1 base from J; junction bases left unmatched: 7. This CDR3 region has 15 residues. The germline V gene has CDR1 MNHEY and CDR2 SMNVEV (reference sequence). The CDR3 coding sequence is TGTGCCAGCAGCGGACAGGGCTGGGGGAACACTGAAGCTTTCTTT. Its protein product is CASSGQGWGNTEAFF.